One and the same sample provided the 27 T cell receptor beta chains below, sequenced in a study of T cells in Graves' hyperthyroidism and ophthalmopathy. Amplification of TCR beta CDR3 regions used RNA as the template. The HTBI primer set served for first-round RT-PCR of the TCR CDR3. One entry per CDR3 protein results from TCRdb running MiXCR on the multiplex PCR reads. The sample contains some 620,000 distinct CDR3 sequences, 16% of which appear only once. Sequencing input: blood. The receptors come from a woman aged 25-40 years with Graves' hyperthyroidism.

This clonotype was detected ten times or more. The CDR3 coding sequence is TGTGCCAGCAGTTACTCGATCCAACTAGCGGGCTTTATCACAGATACGCAGTATTTT. Amino acid sequence: CASSYSIQLAGFITDTQYF. The chain uses TRBV6-2 or TRBV6-3 and TRBJ2-3; TRBD2 matches at 9 bases. The CDR3 consists of 19 residues. V shed 0 bases, J shed 2 bases, and the junction held 12 bases outside the gene matches. Germline CDR1 MNHEY, CDR2 SVGEGT.

The rearrangement links TRBV20-1 to TRBJ2-3; 12 nucleotides align to TRBD2. V dropped 2 bases and J dropped 5; count of bases not matched to a gene: 11. The V gene's germline CDR1 is DFQATT and CDR2 SNEGSKA (reference sequence). The CDR3 is 17 amino acids. The chain's CDR3 is CSARLPRLAGARDTQYF. CDR3 in DNA: TGCAGTGCTAGACTACCAAGACTAGCGGGAGCGAGAGATACGCAGTATTTT.

This clonotype occurred a few times. This chain uses TRBV4-3 with TRBJ2-7, with 9 positions matching TRBD1. Trimming cost V 1 base and J 5 bases; bases outside gene matches: 3. CDR3 length: 14 amino acids. Germline V gene data show CDR1 as LGHNA and CDR2 as YSLEER. This CDR3 is CASSQVTGGDEQYF. For the CDR3, the DNA is TGCGCCAGCAGCCAAGTAACAGGGGGCGACGAGCAGTACTTC.

The rearrangement links TRBV6-2 or TRBV6-3 to TRBJ1-6; D unresolved. This CDR3 region has 17 residues. The V and J ends lost 2 bases and 3 bases respectively, with 14 bases between them. CDR1 and CDR2 from the germline V gene are MNHEY and SVGEGT. The CDR3 DNA is TGTGCCAGCAGTTACGCCGGGCCGGACTACTATAATTCACCCCTCCACTTT. Its protein is CASSYAGPDYYNSPLHF.

In this sample, this clonotype turned up a few times. This rearrangement joins TRBV20-1 to TRBJ1-5; TRBD1 matches at 8 bases. Germline V CDR1 and CDR2: DFQATT, SNEGSKA (reference sequence). J gave up 2 bases and V 7 bases, and 7 bases lay outside the gene matches. The CDR3 length is 14 residues. The CDR3 loop is CSGTPGQGNQPQHF. The DNA for the CDR3 is TGCAGTGGTACACCGGGACAGGGCAATCAGCCCCAGCATTTT.

CDR3 amino acids: CASSTALNQPQHF. CDR3 in DNA: TGTGCCAGCAGTACAGCACTCAATCAGCCCCAGCATTTT. The V gene is TRBV12-3 or TRBV12-4, the J gene TRBJ1-5; unclear D gene. Between the trimmed V and J ends, which lost 5 bases and 3 bases, there was a span of 8 bases. This CDR3 is 13 amino acids long.

This clonotype was seen repeatedly, ten times or more. The chain joins TRBV2 to TRBJ2-1; D is possibly TRBD1 or TRBD2 (5 bases each). Between the trimmed V and J ends, which lost 5 bases and 5 bases, there was a span of 7 bases. CDR1 SNHLY and CDR2 FYNNEI come from the germline V gene. The CDR3 has 12 amino acids. The CDR3 DNA is TGTGCCAGCAGTCGGGGCGACAATGAGCAGTTCTTC. Translating gives CASSRGDNEQFF. The variable domain in full, with the rest retrieved from reference TRBV2 and TRBJ2-1, is EPEVTQTPSHQVTQMGQEVILRCVPISNHLYFYWYRQILGQKVEFLVSFYNNEISEKSEIFDDQFSVERPDGSNFTLKIRSTKLEDSAMYFCASSRGDNEQFFGPGTRLTVL.

This clonotype showed up many times. The chain employs TRBV6-1 and TRBJ2-7; TRBD2 matches at 12 bases. J lost 3 bases, V lost 5 bases, and 8 bases had no gene match. The CDR3 is 16 amino acids. Looked up from germline, CDR1 is MNHNS and CDR2 is SASEGT. This CDR3 is CASSRTRGLAGYEQYF. CDR3 in DNA: TGTGCCAGCAGTCGTACCCGGGGACTAGCGGGCTACGAGCAGTACTTC.

The chain has TRBV19 and TRBJ1-4, with 8 bases identical to TRBD1. Germline V lookup: CDR1 LNHDA, CDR2 SQIVND (reference sequence). V gave up 7 bases and J gave up 10 bases; unmatched junction bases: 14. The CDR3 has 15 amino acids. The CDR3 region is CASTPTQGARGKLFF. DNA for the CDR3: TGTGCCAGTACCCCCACGCAGGGGGCGCGAGGAAAACTGTTTTTT.

This clonotype was seen at least ten times. V gene TRBV7-6 combines with J gene TRBJ2-7, with unresolved D. Trimming pared 1 base from V and 7 bases from J, leaving 17 bases between. CDR1 and CDR2 from the germline V gene are SGHVS and FNYEAQ. This CDR3 is 15 amino acids long. The CDR3 DNA is TGTGCCAGCAGCTTAGTGGGTCAGGCGGCCCGGGAGCAGTACTTC. Amino acid sequence: CASSLVGQAAREQYF.

This sequence joins TRBV14 and TRBJ1-1; weak D call: TRBD1 (5 bases). This CDR3 contains 16 residues. Trimming removed 2 bases from V and 4 bases from J, with 17 bases in between. Looked up from germline, CDR1 is SGHDN and CDR2 is FVKESK. CDR3 in amino acids: CASSQFQFGGSTEAFF. The CDR3 bases are TGTGCCAGCAGCCAATTTCAGTTCGGGGGGAGCACTGAAGCTTTCTTT.

This clonotype was counted at least ten times. The chain is built from TRBV3-1 and TRBJ1-5, with 7 bases matching TRBD1. The V gene end was trimmed by 6 bases and the J gene end by 6 bases; junction bases not matched to a gene: 11. The CDR3 totals 15 residues. CDR1 is LGHDT and CDR2 is YNNKEL in the germline V gene (reference sequence). In nucleotides, the CDR3 is TGTGCCAGCAGTTTCGGTGGGACAGCTGGTCAGCCCCAGCATTTT. This encodes CASSFGGTAGQPQHF.

This clonotype was picked up many times. V is TRBV6-1 and J is TRBJ1-1; 7 nucleotides line up with TRBD1. V shed 5 bases and J 2 bases; nucleotides not matched to a gene: 2. CDR1 MNHNS and CDR2 SASEGT come from the germline V gene. The CDR3 spans 13 residues. The CDR3 nucleotides read TGTGCCAGCAGTCAGGGGGTTAACACTGAAGCTTTCTTT. Translating gives CASSQGVNTEAFF.

V gene TRBV29-1 combines with J gene TRBJ2-3; D not resolved. Per germline, CDR1 SQVTM and CDR2 ANQGSEA. The CDR3 loop spans 12 amino acids. V lost 5 bases to trimming and J lost 5 bases, with 11 bases between them. CDR3 nucleotides: TGCAGCGTTATCGGTCTGAGAGATACGCAGTATTTT. This encodes CSVIGLRDTQYF.

This clonotype was observed at least ten times. The chain recombines TRBV2 with TRBJ2-7; TRBD1 might be the D (5 bases). CDR1 is SNHLY and CDR2 is FYNNEI in the germline V gene. This CDR3 has 12 residues. The V and J ends lost 7 bases and 3 bases respectively, with 10 bases between them. The CDR3 reads CASTFRVYEQYF. CDR3 DNA: TGTGCCAGCACGTTCAGGGTCTACGAGCAGTACTTC.

There are many counts of this clonotype. The V and J genes are TRBV20-1 and TRBJ2-7; D tentatively reads TRBD1 or TRBD2 (6 bases each). Per germline, CDR1 DFQATT and CDR2 SNEGSKA (reference sequence). The V gene lost 2 bases and the J gene lost 7 bases, with 18 bases spanning the gap. CDR3 size: 14 residues. CDR3 in DNA: TGCAGTGCTAGATCATGGGGGGCCTCGGGGGAGCAGTACTTC. Its translation: CSARSWGASGEQYF.

This clonotype was counted ten times or more. The chain links TRBV5-6 to TRBJ2-7; 11 positions agree with TRBD2. V lost 3 bases, J lost 4 bases, and 9 bases stayed unmatched. The CDR3 loop spans 16 amino acids. Germline V gene sequence: CDR1 SGHDT, CDR2 YYEEEE. CDR3 loop: CASSSTRLAGRYEQYF. The DNA of the CDR3 is TGTGCCAGCAGCTCGACCAGACTAGCGGGACGGTACGAGCAGTACTTC.

This clonotype was seen many times. The chain combines TRBV28 with TRBJ2-1, with a possible D match to TRBD1 (6 bases). The CDR3 is made up of 14 amino acids. Germline V lookup: CDR1 MDHEN, CDR2 SYDVKM. With 6 bases removed from V and 10 bases from J, the gap between germline ends came to 19 bases. CDR3 coding DNA: TGTGCCAGCAGGCCGGAACAGGGAAGCAGCGAGCAGTTCTTC. This sequence encodes CASRPEQGSSEQFF.

This clonotype was observed many times. The CDR3 DNA is TGCAGTGTGGCGGGCGGGAGTGTGCCAGATACGCAGTATTTT. It encodes CSVAGGSVPDTQYF. This sequence joins TRBV20-1 and TRBJ2-3; 7 nucleotides match TRBD2. The CDR3 extends over 14 amino acids. CDR1 is DFQATT, CDR2 SNEGSKA, per germline (reference sequence). V was pared by 7 bases and J by 4 bases, with 11 bases of the junction left unmatched.

The CDR3 reads CASSPLAGGVTDTQYF. The CDR3 coding sequence is TGTGCCAGTAGTCCCCTAGCGGGAGGGGTCACAGATACGCAGTATTTT. This chain links TRBV19 with TRBJ2-3, with 12 bases aligning to TRBD2. Germline V CDR1 and CDR2: LNHDA, SQIVND (reference sequence). V was clipped by 5 bases and J by 2 bases; unmatched bases: 5. There are 16 residues in the CDR3. Drawing the rest from reference TRBV19 and TRBJ2-3, the complete variable domain is DGGITQSPKYLFRKEGQNVTLSCEQNLNHDAMYWYRQDPGQGLRLIYYSQIVNDFQKGDIAEGYSVSREKKESFPLTVTSAQKNPTAFYLCASSPLAGGVTDTQYFGPGTRLTVL.

This clonotype was observed a handful of times. The chain is built from TRBV20-1 and TRBJ1-4; D perhaps matches TRBD1 (6 bases). The ends were cut back, 4 bases at V and 0 bases at J, with 12 bases in the middle. Germline values: CDR1 DFQATT, CDR2 SNEGSKA (reference sequence). This CDR3 spans 15 amino acids. This chain's CDR3 is CSAKDRQSTNEKLFF. DNA for the CDR3: TGCAGTGCTAAGGACAGACAGTCAACTAATGAAAAACTGTTTTTT.

This clonotype was counted once. The CDR3 here is CASSYRVAGTDTQHF. The CDR3 DNA sequence: TGTGCCAGCAGTTACCGGGTGGCCGGCACAGATACGCAGCATTTT. The V call is TRBV6-9, the J call TRBJ2-3; D gene ambiguous. The J call may be mistaken, given a closer DNA end match to TRBJ1-5. Germline V gene data show CDR1 as MNHGY and CDR2 as SVAAGI. This CDR3 region has 15 residues.

J is TRBJ2-2 and V is TRBV28; no clear D gene. The germline V gene has CDR1 MDHEN and CDR2 SYDVKM. Trimming pared 7 bases from V and 3 bases from J, leaving 18 bases between. The CDR3 spans 16 residues. The DNA of the CDR3 is TGTGCCAGCATAGGGTGGAAGGGCCCATACACCGGGGAGCTGTTTTTT. Encoded protein: CASIGWKGPYTGELFF.

Details on this clonotype: Mismatch with germline at one junction end may stem from a read error. The V and J genes are TRBV7-9 and TRBJ1-2; no clear D. The germline CDR1 and CDR2 sequences are SEHNR and FQNEAQ (reference sequence). There are 11 residues in the CDR3. The CDR3 nucleotides read TGTGCCAGCAGCCCCAAGGAGCAGGAGGCCTTC. Encoded protein: CASSPKEQEAF.

This clonotype was detected ten times or more. This chain joins TRBV6-1 and TRBJ2-3; TRBD2 aligns across 10 bases. J was trimmed by 5 bases and V by 5 bases; bases with no gene match: 7. This CDR3 contains 15 residues. In germline, CDR1 is MNHNS, CDR2 SASEGT. CDR3 in amino acids: CASSLAGGGGDTQYF. The CDR3 DNA reads TGTGCCAGCAGTTTAGCGGGAGGCGGGGGAGATACGCAGTATTTT.

The chain has TRBV20-1 and TRBJ2-2; 7 positions agree with TRBD2. The V gene end was trimmed by 5 bases and the J gene end by 3 bases; junction bases not matched to a gene: 9. CDR3 length: 15 amino acids. Germline lookup yields CDR1 DFQATT and CDR2 SNEGSKA (reference sequence). The CDR3 coding sequence is TGCAGTGCTCCCCCGGGGGGAGATGACACCGGGGAGCTGTTTTTT. Translating it yields CSAPPGGDDTGELFF.

In its sample, this clonotype was seen a few times. The chain couples TRBV18 to TRBJ1-2; 8 bases align to TRBD1. With 4 bases clipped from V and 3 bases from J, the junction kept 7 bases outside the gene matches. In germline, CDR1 is KGHSH, CDR2 LQKENI. CDR3 size: 15 residues. The DNA for the CDR3 is TGTGCCAGCTCACGGGGACAGGCGACTGACTATGGCTACACCTTC. It is translated as CASSRGQATDYGYTF.